This entry lists 20 T cell receptor beta chains sequenced from one sample in a study of early T cells in non-severe SARS-CoV-2 infection. Using its own MiXCR run on the 5' RACE reads, TCRdb lists one record per CDR3 protein. In the table there are approximately 70,000 distinct CDR3 sequences, over 3.5% of which are singletons. The material was whole blood, obtained at baseline. The receptors here all came from an adult who was a healthcare worker with PCR-confirmed SARS-CoV-2 infection or an uninfected control (not recorded which). The donor label of this sample is uncertain.

The table lists this clonotype with many counts. The rearrangement links TRBV3-1 to TRBJ1-2; no clear D. Germline V lookup: CDR1 LGHDT, CDR2 YNNKEL (reference sequence). This CDR3 is built from 14 residues. Trimming left V 1 base short and J 0 bases short, with 6 bases between. CDR3 sequence reads: CASSQGPTNYGYTF. CDR3 sequence (DNA): TGTGCCAGCAGCCAAGGCCCTACTAACTATGGCTACACCTTC.

This clonotype was counted at least ten times. The chain couples TRBV7-8 to TRBJ2-1, with D unclear. Trimming removed 5 bases at V and 7 bases at J, with 21 bases between. This CDR3 is 16 amino acids long. Germline V gene lookup returns CDR1 SGHVS and CDR2 FQNEAQ. The DNA for the CDR3 is TGTGCCAGCAGCCAACCCGGGCAGGTTTGGGTAAATGAGCAGTTCTTC. Protein sequence: CASSQPGQVWVNEQFF. The full variable domain, with the rest looked up from reference TRBV7-8 and TRBJ2-1, is GAGVSQSPRYKVAKRGQDVALRCDPISGHVSLFWYQQALGQGPEFLTYFQNEAQLDKSGLPSDRFFAERPEGSVSTLKIQRTQQEDSAVYLCASSQPGQVWVNEQFFGPGTRLTVL.

This rearrangement joins TRBV6-1 to TRBJ2-7; no reliable D call. Germline V lookup: CDR1 MNHNS, CDR2 SASEGT. The V end lost 0 bases, the J end lost 1 base, and 7 bases lay between the germline ends. The CDR3 consists of 14 residues. This chain's CDR3 is CASSEATTSYEQYF. CDR3 DNA sequence: TGTGCCAGCAGTGAAGCGACGACGTCCTACGAGCAGTACTTC.

This rearrangement joins TRBV11-3 to TRBJ2-5; D remains unclear. V shed 1 base and J shed 0 bases, with 6 bases lying between them. From germline, CDR1 is SGHNT and CDR2 YENEEA. The length of the CDR3 is 14 residues. This CDR3 reads CASSLGPYQETQYF. The CDR3 nucleotides read TGTGCCAGCAGCTTAGGACCTTACCAAGAGACCCAGTACTTC.

The chain uses TRBV6-1 and TRBJ2-4; 9 nucleotides align to TRBD2. This CDR3 has 19 amino acids. The germline gives CDR1 MNHNS, CDR2 SASEGT. After removal of 1 base from V and 1 base from J, the junction contained 11 bases not matched to a gene. CDR3 protein: CASSEGWRTSEPAKNIQYF. CDR3 nucleotide sequence: TGTGCCAGCAGTGAAGGATGGAGGACTAGCGAACCCGCCAAAAACATTCAGTACTTC.

This clonotype was counted ten times or more. One end of the junction varies from germline; a read error may be responsible. This chain uses TRBV7-7 with TRBJ2-1, with TRBD2 matching over 15 bases. CDR1 and CDR2 from the germline V gene are SSHAT and FNYEAQ (reference sequence). The CDR3 sequence is 15 residues long. CDR3 bases: TGTGCTAGCAGCCGGACTAGCGGGGGGGCGGGCGAGCAGTTCTTC. Translated: CASSRTSGGAGEQFF.

Ten or more counts support this clonotype. V is TRBV10-1 and J is TRBJ2-7; TRBD1 is a possible D gene (6 bases). V lost 5 bases and J lost 4, with 12 bases in between. Germline V gene lookup returns CDR1 WNHNN and CDR2 SYGVQD (reference sequence). The CDR3 totals 13 residues. CDR3: CASSQGNGYEQYF. Written as DNA, the CDR3 is TGCGCCAGCAGTCAGGGGAACGGGTACGAGCAGTACTTC.

The V gene is TRBV6-2 or TRBV6-3, the J gene TRBJ1-5, with a weak D call TRBD1 (5 bases). Germline-derived CDR1 and CDR2 are MNHEY and SVGEGT. The V end lost 2 bases, the J end lost 4 bases, and 18 bases lay between the germline ends. The CDR3 loop spans 17 amino acids. CDR3 nucleotide sequence: TGTGCCAGCAGTTACGGGGCAGGCTCCAACCTTAATCAGCCCCAGCATTTT. Its translation: CASSYGAGSNLNQPQHF.

This clonotype has at least ten counts. This chain connects TRBV12-3 or TRBV12-4 to TRBJ2-3; tentative D call: TRBD1 (6 bases). V lost 7 bases to trimming and J lost 4 bases, with 18 bases between them. The CDR3 extends over 15 amino acids. The CDR3 DNA reads as TGTGCCAGCACCCCGTATGAGGCAGGGGCAGATACGCAGTATTTT. Residues: CASTPYEAGADTQYF.

J is TRBJ2-1 and V is TRBV4-3; D is possibly TRBD1 or TRBD2 (5 bases each). This CDR3 region has 13 residues. Germline-derived CDR1 and CDR2 are LGHNA and YSLEER. V lost 4 bases to trimming and J lost 9 bases, with 13 bases between them. CDR3 bases: TGCGCCAGCAGCCCTGCTTTTGGGGGTGAGCAGTTCTTC. Translating it yields CASSPAFGGEQFF.

The chain carries TRBV12-2 and TRBJ1-6; TRBD1 was called by the table and not checked on the DNA. TRBV12-2 is tagged as a pseudogene. This CDR3 has 17 residues. CDR3 nucleotide sequence: TGTGCAAGTCGCTTATCCCCCTCGACAGGGGGCAATTCACCCCTCCACTTT. It codes for CASRLSPSTGGNSPLHF.

The CDR3 spells CASSQEGDAFSPLHF. The CDR3 nucleotides read TGTGCCAGCAGCCAAGAGGGTGACGCATTTTCACCCCTCCACTTT. The V gene is TRBV4-2, the J gene TRBJ1-6; D not resolved. The CDR3 sequence is 15 residues long. Germline V gives CDR1 LGHNA, CDR2 YNFKEQ. V was cut by 0 bases and J by 9 bases, with 12 bases left in between.

The sample holds many counts of this clonotype. The chain employs TRBV7-2 and TRBJ1-1; TRBD1 aligns across 7 bases. Germline CDR1 SGHTA, CDR2 FQGNSA. CDR3 length: 14 residues. With V trimmed by 5 bases and J by 7 bases, 10 bases remained unmatched. The CDR3 coding sequence is TGTGCCAGCAGCGACCAGACAGGGCCAATTGAAGCTTTCTTT. Translated: CASSDQTGPIEAFF.

This clonotype was seen a single time. A single base separates this from a much larger clone, so it may be a read error. The rearrangement uses TRBV7-9 and TRBJ2-6, with D unresolved. Per the germline V gene, CDR1 is SEHNR and CDR2 is FQNEAQ (reference sequence). The CDR3 has 17 residues. The CDR3 coding sequence is TGTGTCAGCAGCTCCCCGGCACCAGGTTCTGGGGCCAACGTCCTGACTTTC. This encodes CVSSSPAPGSGANVLTF.

There are many counts of this clonotype. The chain joins TRBV18 to TRBJ2-5; D uncertain. Germline V gene lookup returns CDR1 KGHSH and CDR2 LQKENI. This CDR3 has 12 amino acids. Trimming cost V 8 bases and J 5 bases, with 12 bases left between them. The CDR3 protein is CASSPLGETQYF. The CDR3 nucleotides are TGTGCCAGCAGCCCCCTGGGGGAGACCCAGTACTTC.

This clonotype showed up many times. The junction differs from germline at one of its ends, possibly a read error. The chain joins TRBV7-7 to TRBJ2-5; possibly TRBD1 for D (6 bases). CDR3 length: 14 residues. Germline lookup yields CDR1 SSHAT and CDR2 FNYEAQ (reference sequence). The CDR3 DNA reads TGTGCTAGCAGCTTAAATGGGGGCCAGGAGACCCAGTACTTC. It specifies CASSLNGGQETQYF.

This clonotype was counted at least ten times. An end of the junction does not agree with germline; a read error may underlie this. The chain couples TRBV12-3 or TRBV12-4 to TRBJ2-3; TRBD2 matches at 9 bases. The CDR3 loop spans 16 amino acids. CDR3 residues: CASSPRPGTSRDTQYF. The CDR3 DNA follows: TGTGCCAGCAGTCCTCGCCCGGGGACTAGCAGAGATACGCAGTATTTT.

This clonotype was counted between two and nine times. The rearrangement joins TRBV25-1 to TRBJ1-1; maybe TRBD1 (5 bases). CDR1 is MGHDK, CDR2 SYGVNS, per germline. This CDR3 region has 12 residues. V was shortened by 9 bases and J by 4 bases, with 12 bases between the two germline ends. CDR3 in amino acids: CASSGFATEAFF. CDR3 nucleotides: TGTGCCAGTTCAGGGTTTGCCACTGAAGCTTTCTTT.

This clonotype appeared a few times. V usage is TRBV6-2 or TRBV6-3 and J usage is TRBJ1-6, with TRBD1 as a possible D gene (6 bases). The CDR3 loop spans 17 amino acids. Per the germline V gene, CDR1 is MNHEY and CDR2 is SVGEGT. V dropped 5 bases and J dropped 4 bases, with 18 bases sitting between them. The CDR3 loop reads CASSVPGQEIYNSPLHF. The CDR3 nucleotides are TGTGCCAGCAGTGTTCCGGGACAAGAAATTTATAATTCACCCCTCCACTTT.

This clonotype was detected many times. The chain employs TRBV20-1 and TRBJ2-1; D is ambiguous. Germline CDR1 and CDR2: DFQATT and SNEGSKA (reference sequence). This CDR3 contains 14 residues. Trimming removed 3 bases from V and 4 bases from J, with 13 bases in between. For the CDR3, the DNA is TGCAGTGCTAGTACACTACGGAGTTACAATGAGCAGTTCTTC. Translating it yields CSASTLRSYNEQFF.